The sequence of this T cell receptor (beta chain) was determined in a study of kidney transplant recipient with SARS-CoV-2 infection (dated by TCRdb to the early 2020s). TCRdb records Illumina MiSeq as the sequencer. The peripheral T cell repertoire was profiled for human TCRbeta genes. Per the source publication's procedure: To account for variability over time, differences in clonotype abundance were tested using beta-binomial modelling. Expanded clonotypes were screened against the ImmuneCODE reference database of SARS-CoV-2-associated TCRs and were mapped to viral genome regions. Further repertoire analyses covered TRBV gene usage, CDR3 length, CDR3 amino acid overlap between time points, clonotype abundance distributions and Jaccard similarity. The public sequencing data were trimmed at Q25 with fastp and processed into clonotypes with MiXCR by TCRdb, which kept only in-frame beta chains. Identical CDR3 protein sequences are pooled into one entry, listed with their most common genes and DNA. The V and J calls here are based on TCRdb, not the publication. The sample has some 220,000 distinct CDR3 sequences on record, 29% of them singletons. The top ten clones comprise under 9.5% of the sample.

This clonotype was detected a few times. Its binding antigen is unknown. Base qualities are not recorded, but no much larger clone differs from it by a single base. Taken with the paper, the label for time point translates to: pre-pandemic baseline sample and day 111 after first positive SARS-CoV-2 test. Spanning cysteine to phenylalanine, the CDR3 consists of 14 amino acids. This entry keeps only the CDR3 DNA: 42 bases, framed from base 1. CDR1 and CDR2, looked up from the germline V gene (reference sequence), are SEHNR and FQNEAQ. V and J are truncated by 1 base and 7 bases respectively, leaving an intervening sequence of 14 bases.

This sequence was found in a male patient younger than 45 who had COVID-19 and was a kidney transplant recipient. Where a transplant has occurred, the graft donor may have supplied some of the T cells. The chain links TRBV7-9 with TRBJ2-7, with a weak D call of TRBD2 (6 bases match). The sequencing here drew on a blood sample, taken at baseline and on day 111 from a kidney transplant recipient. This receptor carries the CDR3 CASSLDAGYVEQYF. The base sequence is TGTGCCAGCAGCTTAGATGCGGGGTACGTAGAGCAGTACTTC.